This T cell receptor beta chain was sequenced during a study of tumor and adjacent non-tumor tissue in lung cancer. Study-wide context: Stage I to III disease affected roughly 10 men and 4 or 5 women aged about 31 to 76. Some 3.9 million productive TCRbeta reads were obtained per sample on average.

TCRbeta libraries were built with three rounds of nested PCR, modified from ARM-PCR. TCRdb independently ran MiXCR on the multiplex PCR reads; one entry per CDR3 protein. Found here are under 100,000 distinct CDR3 sequences, 61% of them singletons; the top ten hold roughly 15%. Germline V lookup: CDR1 SGHNT, CDR2 YYREEE (reference sequence). This CDR3 is 14 amino acids long. No cell sorting was done before RNA was extracted from the tissue. Findings and caveats of the study: Tumor repertoires had a smaller top 100 clone share than normal lung. Significantly higher TCR diversity was found in tumor than normal lung.

This clonotype occurred a few times. No antigen is known for it. At one end, the junction sequence differs from germline, possibly due to a read error. The clonotype was recovered from a man between 65 and 79 years old with non-small cell lung cancer. The chain joins TRBV5-4 to TRBJ2-6; D ambiguous. Sequencing used lung tumor tissue. The CDR3 DNA reads as TGTGTCAGCAGCTGGGGTCCCAGGGCCAACGTCCTGACTTTC. Its protein product is CVSSWGPRANVLTF.